This TCR beta chain is from a study of graft-versus-host responses after intestinal transplantation. Study details: Multivisceral, liver-intestinal, or isolated intestinal transplants were given to recipients.

V gave up 4 bases and J gave up 7 bases, with 8 bases separating them. In germline, CDR1 is LNHDA, CDR2 SQIVND (reference sequence). The CDR3 is 13 residues long. Data came from immunoSEQ multiplex PCR; TCRdb stores just in-frame clones and leaves some out. Among about 100,000 clones listed, 87% were seen once. Whole-study results and caveats: GvH clones detected in recipient marrow included some appearing first in ileum or blood. Those patients showing graft-donor T cell macrochimerism displayed high graft-versus-host to host-versus-graft clonal ratios in allografts. Peak levels of circulating GvH clones tracked with early post-transplant HvG declines.

For this clone: Its antigen is still unknown.

This receptor was obtained from a human donor who was the organ donor for an intestinal transplant. The source was unstimulated CD4+ T cells sorted from spleen or lymph node cells, collected before transplant. The gene calls are TRBV19 and TRBJ1-6, with D uncertain. Here the CDR3 reads CASSRAGNSPLHF. The CDR3 DNA reads as TGTGCCAGTAGTAGGGCCGGAAATTCACCCCTCCACTTT.